The T cell receptor (beta chain) under discussion was sequenced for a study of shared clonotypes between healthy human individuals. Sorted-subset replicate PCRs used roughly 180 ng DNA, around 27,000 T cell genomes. TCRdb's table, derived via immunoSEQ multiplex PCR, lists solely in-frame clones and lacks some. Of a few million clones in the sample, approximately 94% were seen once. Germline trimming cut 5 bases from V and 14 bases from J; bases unmatched to any gene: 7. Germline CDR1 is SGHTA and CDR2 is FQGNSA. The CDR3 consists of 13 residues. The chain recombines TRBV7-2 with TRBJ2-1; TRBD2 matches at 12 bases. This sequence was found in a man aged 18-30 years in good health. Source material: naive CD4+ T cells sorted from blood. The sample's subset: CD45RA+ positively selected. The CDR3 DNA follows: TGTGCCAGCAGCCCAACTAGCGGGGGGATGAAGTTCTTC. This gives the protein CASSPTSGGMKFF.